This TCR beta chain was sequenced for a study of blood T cell repertoires in COVID-19. About the research overall: The United States, Italy and Spain were the sources of the acute and convalescent COVID-19 samples.

The repertoire was sequenced with immunoSEQ multiplex PCR; TCRdb's copy has only in-frame clones and lacks some. Among roughly 76,000 clones, roughly 80% were seen once, and the ten largest hold 30% to 40%. V was trimmed by 2 bases and J by 7 bases, leaving 11 bases between them. CDR1 LGHDT and CDR2 YNNKEL come from the germline V gene (reference sequence). The length of the CDR3 is 13 residues. The chain joins TRBV3-1 (or the pseudogene TRBV3-2) to TRBJ1-2; tentative D call: TRBD1 (6 bases). This clonotype was sampled from a woman aged 70-85 years with acute or convalescent COVID-19. The sample was peripheral blood. CDR3 amino acids: CASSQRMGAGYTF. CDR3 DNA: TGTGCCAGCAGCCAACGTATGGGGGCTGGCTACACCTTC.